The entry below describes one T cell receptor beta chain. The antigen remains unidentified. This sample stems from a study of breast tumors, draining lymph nodes, adjacent tissues. TCRdb ran MiXCR on the multiplex PCR reads and lists one entry per CDR3 protein. The sample has about 150,000 distinct CDR3 sequences; 32% are singletons. The ends were cut back, 7 bases at V and 7 bases at J, with 6 bases in the middle. Germline V gene lookup returns CDR1 SGDLS and CDR2 YYNGEE. There are 10 residues in the CDR3. Study results and caveats: Tumor TCR diversity was below lymph nodes but above nontumor tissue. Findings are consistent with lymph node origin and intratumoral expansion of most tumor T cells. That most tumor T cells come from lymph nodes remained unproven.

Axillary draining lymph nodes of breast cancer patients supplied the node samples. This rearrangement joins TRBV9 to TRBJ1-3; D remains ambiguous. Sequences were obtained from axillary lymph node tissue. This TCR was recovered from a female donor with breast cancer. Some clones in this sample may be carry-over from other donors' samples. This CDR3 is CASGVNTIYF. The CDR3 DNA follows: TGTGCCAGCGGGGTGAACACCATATATTTT.